This TCR beta chain was captured by sequencing in a study of T cell repertoires and HLA-DP antigens. Background on the study: Sorted CD137+CD4+ samples averaged approximately 230 ng DNA; pre-culture CD4+ samples, approximately 1,200 ng. General study points: Responder cells were total CD4+ cells with a HeLa antigen-presenting system.

Points on this clone: The antigen remains undetermined.

Amplification used primers for 54 TRBV and 13 TRBJ segments. Pre-culture CD4+ samples were sequenced deeply, targeting approximately 200,000 T cell genomes. Repertoires were generated with immunoSEQ multiplex PCR, while TCRdb's copy carries only in-frame clones and drops some. The sample records around 90,000 clones, roughly 86% being singletons. CDR3 length equals 14 residues. CDR1 SNHLY and CDR2 FYNNEI come from the germline V gene. Trimming removed 1 base from V and 7 bases from J; junction bases left unmatched: 4. The sequencing input was CD4+ T cells from PBMCs. This receptor was obtained from a man aged 45-65 years in good health and CMV-seronegative. V is TRBV2 and J is TRBJ1-2, with TRBD1 identical over 9 bases. The CDR3 nucleotides read TGTGCCAGCAGTGAAGTACAGGGGGCGGTTGGCTACACCTTC. Translating it yields CASSEVQGAVGYTF.